This T cell receptor beta chain appears in the sequencing data of a study of blood T cell repertoires in COVID-19. Across the study: Whether acute or convalescent, the COVID-19 samples came from the United States, Italy and Spain. Sources were T cells, B-cell-depleted T cells, or PBMCs; the material itself was cDNA or gDNA.

In the original analysis: Cell counts per sample came from amplifying reference gene primers. Sequencing used immunoSEQ multiplex PCR; TCRdb keeps in-frame clones, though not all of them. D and trimming come from the DNA, and the V and J calls and clone size come from that table. The sample shows around 150,000 clones, about 85% of them seen only once. Trimming shortened V by 2 bases and J by 7 bases, and 12 bases separated the two germline ends. This CDR3 has 14 residues. Germline CDR1 reads SNHLY; CDR2 reads FYNNEI. V usage is TRBV2 and J usage is TRBJ2-1; D possibly corresponds to TRBD2 (5 bases). Sequencing was performed on peripheral blood. The sequence came from a woman aged 55-75 years with active or convalescent COVID-19. This chain's CDR3 is CASSEQSSGNEQFF. The CDR3 bases are TGTGCCAGCAGTGAACAGTCCTCGGGGAATGAGCAGTTCTTC.